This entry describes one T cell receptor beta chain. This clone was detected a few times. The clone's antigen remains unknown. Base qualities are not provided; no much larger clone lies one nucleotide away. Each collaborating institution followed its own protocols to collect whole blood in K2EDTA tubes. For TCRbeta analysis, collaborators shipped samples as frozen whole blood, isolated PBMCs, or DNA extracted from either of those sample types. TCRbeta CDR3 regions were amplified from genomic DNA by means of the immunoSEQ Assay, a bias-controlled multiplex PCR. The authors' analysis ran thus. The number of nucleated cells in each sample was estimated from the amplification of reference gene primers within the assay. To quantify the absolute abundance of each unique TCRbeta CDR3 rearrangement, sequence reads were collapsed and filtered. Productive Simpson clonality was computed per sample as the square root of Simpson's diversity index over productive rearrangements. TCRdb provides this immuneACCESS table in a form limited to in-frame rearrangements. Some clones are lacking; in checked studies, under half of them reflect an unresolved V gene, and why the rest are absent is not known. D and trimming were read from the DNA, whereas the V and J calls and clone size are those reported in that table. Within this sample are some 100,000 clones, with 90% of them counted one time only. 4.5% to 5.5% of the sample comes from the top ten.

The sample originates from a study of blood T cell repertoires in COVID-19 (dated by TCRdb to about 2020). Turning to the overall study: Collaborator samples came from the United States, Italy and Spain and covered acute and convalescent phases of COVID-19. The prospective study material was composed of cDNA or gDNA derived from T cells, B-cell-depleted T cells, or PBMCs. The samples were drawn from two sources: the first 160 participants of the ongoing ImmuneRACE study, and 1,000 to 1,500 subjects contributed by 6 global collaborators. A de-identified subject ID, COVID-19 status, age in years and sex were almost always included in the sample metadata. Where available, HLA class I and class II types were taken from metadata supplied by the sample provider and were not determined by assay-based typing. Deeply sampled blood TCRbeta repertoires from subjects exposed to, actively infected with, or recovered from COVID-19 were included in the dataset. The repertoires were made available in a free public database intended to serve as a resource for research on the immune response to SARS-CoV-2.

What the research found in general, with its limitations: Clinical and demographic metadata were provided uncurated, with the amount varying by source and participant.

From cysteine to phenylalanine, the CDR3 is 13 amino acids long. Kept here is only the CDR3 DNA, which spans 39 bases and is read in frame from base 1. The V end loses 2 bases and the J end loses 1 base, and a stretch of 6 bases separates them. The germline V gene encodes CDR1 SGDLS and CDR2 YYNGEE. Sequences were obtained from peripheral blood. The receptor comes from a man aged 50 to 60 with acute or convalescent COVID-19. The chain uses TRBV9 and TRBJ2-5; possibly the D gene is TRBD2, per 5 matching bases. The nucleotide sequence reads TGTGCCAGCAGCGTCGGACTCCAAGAGACCCAGTACTTC. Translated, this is CASSVGLQETQYF.